What follows is one TCR beta chain and its context. Its antigen is currently unknown. This sample is part of a study of long-term antiretroviral therapy in people with HIV. Study background: Earliest sampling preceded the 2015 immediate-ART recommendation by about a decade. Whole-study results and caveats: ART preceded a rise in diversity that nonetheless stayed lower than in transplant donor controls. Spans of CDR3 length were tighter for HIV repertoires than for controls.

V was clipped by 6 bases and J by 9 bases; unmatched bases: 14. The germline V gene has CDR1 MNHEY and CDR2 SVGAGI. This CDR3 has 14 amino acids. Every specimen provided about 0.9-11 million cryopreserved PBMC before DNA extraction took place. The libraries were made with immunoSEQ v3.0 at survey level. Some clones are missing from TCRdb's copy, which holds only in-frame ones; the method was immunoSEQ multiplex PCR. The sample lists just under 30,000 clones; more than 85% were seen once. Material: unsorted PBMCs, obtained roughly 5 years before starting antiretroviral therapy. The TCR originated in a man between 45 and 60 years old with HIV. The chain employs TRBV6-5 and TRBJ2-7; 7 bases are a match to TRBD2. The CDR3 nucleotides read TGTGCCAGCAGCAGTCCAGGACTAGTCCCTTGGCAGTACTTC. Translation gives CASSSPGLVPWQYF.